What follows describes a single T cell receptor beta chain. Antigen: not known. The data belong to a study of shared clonotypes between healthy human individuals. Findings and limits, study-wide: Rarefaction exposed incomplete sorted-subset sequencing despite large depth.

CDR3 size: 16 residues. Per germline, CDR1 SEHNR and CDR2 FQNEAQ (reference sequence). V was pared by 1 base and J by 4 bases, with 13 bases between. Subsets obtained from CD4+ cells comprised CD45RA+ naive and CD45RA-negative memory cells. Genomic DNA (from each subset) was split evenly across several immunoSEQ plates. Per the authors' pipeline: Junction-only sequences without quality scores were provided by ImmunoSEQ, so filtering was different. The protocol was immunoSEQ multiplex PCR, while the TCRdb copy is restricted to in-frame clones and leaves out a portion. Clone size and the V and J calls come from that table; the DNA yielded D and trimming. Among about 1.1 million clones listed, approximately 78% were seen once.

Source material: memory CD4+ T cells from PBMCs. Subset of the sample: CD45RA-negative fraction. The chain uses TRBV7-9 and TRBJ2-2; D unresolved. This sequence originates from a young man in good health. Some clones in this sample may be carry-over from other donors' samples. CDR3 bases: TGTGCCAGCAGCTTAGTGGTCCAGTGGGGCACCGGGGAGCTGTTTTTT. Protein: CASSLVVQWGTGELFF. Using reference TRBV7-9 and TRBJ2-2 for the parts outside the CDR3, the full variable domain is DTGVSQNPRHKITKRGQNVTFRCDPISEHNRLYWYRQTLGQGPEFLTYFQNEAQLEKSRLLSDRFSAERPKGSFSTLEIQRTEQGDSAMYLCASSLVVQWGTGELFFGEGSRLTVL.